What follows are 4 T cell receptor beta chains derived from one specimen sequenced in a study of cytomegalovirus exposure and HLA in healthy donors. PCR used 60 Vbeta primers and 13 Jbeta primers. Libraries were prepared by immunoSEQ multiplex PCR; TCRdb keeps only in-frame clonotypes and omits some of them. The sample holds roughly 150,000 clones, 85% seen once. The specimen sequenced was PBMCs. Receptors were obtained from a boy between 2 and 10 years old in good health and CMV-seronegative.

This clone showed up just once. V is TRBV4-1 and J is TRBJ2-7; 9 bases fit TRBD2. V dropped 2 bases and J dropped 0; count of bases not matched to a gene: 5. This CDR3 contains 16 residues. CDR1 and CDR2 from the germline V gene are MGHRA and YSYEKL. Written as DNA, the CDR3 is TGCGCCAGCAGCCAAATGTCGACTAGCGGCTCCTACGAGCAGTACTTC. It translates to CASSQMSTSGSYEQYF.

The V and J genes are TRBV6-1 and TRBJ2-4; D perhaps matches TRBD2 (6 bases). Trimming removed 1 base from V and 0 bases from J, with 19 bases in between. This CDR3 has 19 residues. Germline lookup yields CDR1 MNHNS and CDR2 SASEGT. CDR3: CASSEGQGRTVGAKNIQYF. The CDR3 coding sequence is TGTGCCAGCAGTGAAGGGCAAGGGAGGACCGTTGGAGCCAAAAACATTCAGTACTTC.

This chain links TRBV5-6 with TRBJ2-6; a weak D match, TRBD2 (6 bases). There are 17 residues in the CDR3. Germline CDR1 SGHDT, CDR2 YYEEEE. The V and J ends lost 1 base and 0 bases respectively, with 11 bases between them. The CDR3 DNA reads as TGTGCCAGCAGCTTGAATCGGGGGTCCTCTGGGGCCAACGTCCTGACTTTC. Translation: CASSLNRGSSGANVLTF.

The chain has TRBV27 and TRBJ1-4; TRBD1 matches 12 bases. With V trimmed by 4 bases and J by 5 bases, 14 bases remained unmatched. This CDR3 is built from 19 residues. CDR1 and CDR2 (germline): MNHEY, SMNVEV (reference sequence). The CDR3: CASSSAYRDRGPVNEKLFF. The CDR3, as DNA: TGTGCCAGCAGTTCTGCCTACCGGGACAGGGGGCCGGTGAATGAAAAACTGTTTTTT.